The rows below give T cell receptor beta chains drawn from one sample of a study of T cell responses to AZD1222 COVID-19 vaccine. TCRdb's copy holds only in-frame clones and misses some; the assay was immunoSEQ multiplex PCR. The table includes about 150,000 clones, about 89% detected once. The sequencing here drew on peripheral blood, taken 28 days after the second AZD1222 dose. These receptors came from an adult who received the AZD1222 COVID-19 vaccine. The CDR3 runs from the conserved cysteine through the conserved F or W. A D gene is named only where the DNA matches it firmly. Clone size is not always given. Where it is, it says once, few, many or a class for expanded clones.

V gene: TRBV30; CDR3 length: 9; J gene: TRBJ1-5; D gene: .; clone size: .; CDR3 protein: CARGQPQHF; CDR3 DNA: TGTGCCCGAGGCCAGCCCCAGCATTTT
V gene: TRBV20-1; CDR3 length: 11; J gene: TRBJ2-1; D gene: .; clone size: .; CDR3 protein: CSAREGVGQFF; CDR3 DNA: TGCAGTGCTAGAGAGGGGGTGGGGCAGTTCTTC
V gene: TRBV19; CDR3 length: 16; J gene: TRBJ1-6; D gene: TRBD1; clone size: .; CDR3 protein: CASSRERTGGWSPLHF; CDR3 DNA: TGTGCCAGTAGTAGAGAACGGACAGGGGGTTGGTCACCCCTCCACTTT
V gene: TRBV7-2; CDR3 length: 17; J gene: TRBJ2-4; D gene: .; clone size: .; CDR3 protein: CASSVRGGGQPKNIQYF; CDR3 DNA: TGTGCCAGCAGCGTCAGGGGGGGTGGACAGCCCAAAAACATTCAGTACTTC
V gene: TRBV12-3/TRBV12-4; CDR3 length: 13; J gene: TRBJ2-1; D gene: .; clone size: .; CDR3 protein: CASSAAEYNEQFF; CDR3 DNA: TGTGCCAGCAGCGCCGCCGAGTACAATGAGCAGTTCTTC
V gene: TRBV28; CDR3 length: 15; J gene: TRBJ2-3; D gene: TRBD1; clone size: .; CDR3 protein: CASSFMTGGKNTQYF; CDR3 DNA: TGTGCCAGCAGTTTTATGACAGGGGGCAAAAATACGCAGTATTTT
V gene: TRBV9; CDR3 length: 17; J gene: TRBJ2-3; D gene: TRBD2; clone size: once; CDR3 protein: CASSLRTSGWSPDTQYF; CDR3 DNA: TGTGCCAGCAGCCTTAGGACTAGCGGGTGGTCACCAGATACGCAGTATTTT
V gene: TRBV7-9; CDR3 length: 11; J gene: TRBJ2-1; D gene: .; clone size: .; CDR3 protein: CASSRTFAKFF; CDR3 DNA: TGTGCCAGCAGCCGGACCTTCGCTAAGTTCTTC
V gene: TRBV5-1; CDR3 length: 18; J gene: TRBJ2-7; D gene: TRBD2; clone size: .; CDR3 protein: CASSSTSGTTHIFYEQYF; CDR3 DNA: TGCGCCAGCAGTTCGACTAGCGGGACTACCCACATTTTTTACGAGCAGTACTTC
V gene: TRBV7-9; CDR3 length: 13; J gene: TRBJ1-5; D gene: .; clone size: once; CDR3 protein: CASSLQGDQPQHF; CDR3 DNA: TGTGCCAGCAGCTTACAGGGCGATCAGCCCCAGCATTTT
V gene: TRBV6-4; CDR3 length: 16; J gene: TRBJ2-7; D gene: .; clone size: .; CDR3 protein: CASSDSIEVAEYEQYF; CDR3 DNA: TGTGCCAGCAGTGACTCGATAGAGGTTGCGGAGTACGAGCAGTACTTC
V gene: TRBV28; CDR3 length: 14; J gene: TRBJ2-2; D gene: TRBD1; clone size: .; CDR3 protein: CASSLTGGTGELFF; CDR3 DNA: TGTGCCAGCAGTTTAACAGGGGGCACCGGGGAGCTGTTTTTT
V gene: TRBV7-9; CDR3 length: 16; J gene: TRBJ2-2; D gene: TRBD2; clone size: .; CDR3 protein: CASGTGLATSTGELFF; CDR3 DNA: TGTGCCAGCGGTACGGGACTAGCGACTAGCACCGGGGAGCTGTTTTTT
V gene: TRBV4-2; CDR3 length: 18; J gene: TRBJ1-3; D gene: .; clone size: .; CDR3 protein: CASSQEAGYRYSGNTIYF; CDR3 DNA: TGTGCCAGCAGCCAAGAGGCGGGGTATCGATACTCTGGAAACACCATATATTTT
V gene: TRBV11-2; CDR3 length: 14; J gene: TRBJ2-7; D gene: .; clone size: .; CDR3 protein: CASSLGGTPRGQYF; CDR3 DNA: TGTGCCAGCAGCTTAGGGGGGACACCTCGGGGGCAGTACTTC
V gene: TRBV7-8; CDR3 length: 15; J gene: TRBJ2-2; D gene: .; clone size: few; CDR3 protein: CASSLPSAGPGELFF; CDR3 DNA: TGTGCCAGCAGCTTACCCTCAGCAGGGCCCGGGGAGCTGTTTTTT
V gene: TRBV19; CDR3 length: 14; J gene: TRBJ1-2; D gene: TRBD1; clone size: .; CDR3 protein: CASSIDRGMRGYTF; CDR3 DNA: TGTGCCAGTAGTATCGACAGGGGGATGAGAGGCTACACCTTC
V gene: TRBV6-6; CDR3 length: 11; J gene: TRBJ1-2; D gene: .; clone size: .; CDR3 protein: CASTNDYGYTF; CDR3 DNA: TGTGCCAGCACTAATGACTATGGCTACACCTTC
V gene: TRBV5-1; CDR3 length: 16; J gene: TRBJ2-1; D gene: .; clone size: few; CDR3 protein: CASSLDASGGYNEQFF; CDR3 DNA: TGCGCCAGCAGCTTGGACGCCAGCGGAGGTTACAATGAGCAGTTCTTC
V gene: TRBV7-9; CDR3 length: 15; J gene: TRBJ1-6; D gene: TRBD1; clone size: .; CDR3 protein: CASSSTGVGRSPLHF; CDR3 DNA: TGTGCCAGCAGTTCTACAGGGGTGGGTCGCTCACCCCTCCACTTT
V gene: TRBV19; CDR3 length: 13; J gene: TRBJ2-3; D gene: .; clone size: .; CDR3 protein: CASSIAGTDTQYF; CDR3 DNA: TGTGCCAGTAGTATAGCTGGTACAGATACGCAGTATTTT
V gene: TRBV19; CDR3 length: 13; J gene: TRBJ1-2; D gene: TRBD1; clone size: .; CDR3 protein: CATTGTAGYGYTF; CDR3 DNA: TGTGCCACCACCGGGACAGCAGGCTATGGCTACACCTTC
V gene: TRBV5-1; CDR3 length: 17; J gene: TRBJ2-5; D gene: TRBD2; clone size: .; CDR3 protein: CASSSRASGRPQETQYF; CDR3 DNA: TGCGCCAGCAGCTCTCGAGCGAGCGGGAGGCCTCAAGAGACCCAGTACTTC
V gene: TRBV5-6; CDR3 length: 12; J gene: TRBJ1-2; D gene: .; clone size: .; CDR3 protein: CASSLKGTGYTF; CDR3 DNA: TGTGCCAGCAGCTTGAAAGGAACTGGCTACACCTTC
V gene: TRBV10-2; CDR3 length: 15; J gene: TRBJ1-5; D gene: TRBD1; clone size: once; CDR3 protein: CASARDRVPNQPQHF; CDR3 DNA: TGCGCCAGTGCCAGGGACAGGGTGCCGAATCAGCCCCAGCATTTT
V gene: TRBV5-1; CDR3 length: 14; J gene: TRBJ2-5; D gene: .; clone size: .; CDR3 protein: CASSPDLGRKTQYF; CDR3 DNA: TGCGCCAGCAGCCCCGACTTGGGCAGGAAGACCCAGTACTTC
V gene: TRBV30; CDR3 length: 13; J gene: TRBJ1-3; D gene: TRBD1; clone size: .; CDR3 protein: CAWSGTGSNTIYF; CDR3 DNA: TGTGCCTGGAGTGGGACAGGGAGTAACACCATATATTTT
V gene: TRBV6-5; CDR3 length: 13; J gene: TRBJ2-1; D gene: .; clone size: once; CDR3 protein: CASSYSAGGEQFF; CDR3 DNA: TGTGCCAGCAGTTATTCCGCCGGCGGTGAGCAGTTCTTC
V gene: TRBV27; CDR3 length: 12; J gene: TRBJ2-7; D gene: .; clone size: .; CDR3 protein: CASRSYSYEQYF; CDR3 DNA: TGTGCCAGCAGGTCTTACTCCTACGAGCAGTACTTC
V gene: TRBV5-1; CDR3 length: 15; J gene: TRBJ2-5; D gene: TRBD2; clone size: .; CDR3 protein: CASRDRLAVQETQYF; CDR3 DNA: TGCGCCAGCAGAGACCGACTAGCGGTACAAGAGACCCAGTACTTC
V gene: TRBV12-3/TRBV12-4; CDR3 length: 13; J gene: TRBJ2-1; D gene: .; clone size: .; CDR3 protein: CASSLLGAIEQFF; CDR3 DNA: TGTGCCAGCAGTTTACTGGGGGCAATTGAGCAGTTCTTC
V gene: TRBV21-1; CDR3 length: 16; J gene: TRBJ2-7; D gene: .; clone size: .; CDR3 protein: CASSNPLAGSSYEQYF; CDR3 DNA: TGTGCCAGCAGCAATCCACTAGCGGGCAGCTCCTACGAGCAGTACTTC
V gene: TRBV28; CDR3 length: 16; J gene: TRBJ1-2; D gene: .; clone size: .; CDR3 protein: CASSPRGGAGNYGYTF; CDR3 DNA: TGTGCCAGCTCGCCCCGGGGGGGGGCAGGGAACTATGGCTACACCTTC
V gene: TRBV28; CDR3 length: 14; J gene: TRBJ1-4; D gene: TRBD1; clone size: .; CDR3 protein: CASSLDRVVEKLFF; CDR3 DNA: TGTGCCAGCAGTTTGGACAGGGTGGTTGAAAAACTGTTTTTT
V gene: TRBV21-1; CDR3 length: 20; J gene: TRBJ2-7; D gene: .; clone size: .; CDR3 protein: CASSKGRAFHRGPPSYEQYF; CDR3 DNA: TGTGCCAGCAGCAAAGGGAGGGCTTTTCACAGGGGACCCCCCTCCTACGAGCAGTACTTC
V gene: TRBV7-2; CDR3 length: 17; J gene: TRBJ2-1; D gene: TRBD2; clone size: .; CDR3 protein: CASSLGPGLAPYNEQFF; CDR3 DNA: TGTGCCAGCAGCCTAGGGCCGGGACTAGCTCCTTACAATGAGCAGTTCTTC
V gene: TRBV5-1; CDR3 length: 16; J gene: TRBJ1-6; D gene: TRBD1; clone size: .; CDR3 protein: CASSLEHRGGISPLHF; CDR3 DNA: TGCGCCAGCAGCTTGGAACACAGGGGTGGGATTTCACCCCTCCACTTT
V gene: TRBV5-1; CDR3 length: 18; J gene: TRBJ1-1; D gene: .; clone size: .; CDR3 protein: CASSSNWGGTPRGTEAFF; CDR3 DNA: TGCGCCAGCAGCTCTAATTGGGGGGGGACACCCCGGGGCACTGAAGCTTTCTTT
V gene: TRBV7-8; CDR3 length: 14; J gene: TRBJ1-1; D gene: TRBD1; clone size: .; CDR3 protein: CASSSTGTAYEAFF; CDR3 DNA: TGTGCCAGCAGCTCTACCGGGACAGCTTATGAAGCTTTCTTT
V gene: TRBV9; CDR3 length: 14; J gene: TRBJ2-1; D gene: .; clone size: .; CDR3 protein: CASSVQVGYDEQFF; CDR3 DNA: TGTGCCAGCAGCGTCCAAGTAGGATACGATGAGCAGTTCTTC
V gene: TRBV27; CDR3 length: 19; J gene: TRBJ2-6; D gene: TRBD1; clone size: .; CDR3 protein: CASSLFVGTGLSGANVLTF; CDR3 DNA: TGTGCCAGCAGTTTATTCGTTGGGACAGGGCTAAGTGGGGCCAACGTCCTGACTTTC
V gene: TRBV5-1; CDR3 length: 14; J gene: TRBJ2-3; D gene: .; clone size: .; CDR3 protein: CASSLGTDTDTQYF; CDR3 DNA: TGCGCCAGCAGCTTGGGGACGGACACAGATACGCAGTATTTT
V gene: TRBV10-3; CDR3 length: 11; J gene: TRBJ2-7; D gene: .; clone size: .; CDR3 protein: CAISEESGQYF; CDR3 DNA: TGTGCCATCAGTGAGGAGAGCGGGCAGTACTTC
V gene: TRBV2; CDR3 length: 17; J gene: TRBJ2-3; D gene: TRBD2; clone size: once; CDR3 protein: CASSRTSGGVGSDTQYF; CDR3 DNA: TGTGCCAGCAGTAGGACTAGCGGGGGCGTCGGATCGGATACGCAGTATTTT
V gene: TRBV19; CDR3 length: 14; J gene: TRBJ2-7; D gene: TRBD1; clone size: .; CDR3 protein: CASRRTGGLYEQYF; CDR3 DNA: TGTGCCAGTAGAAGAACAGGGGGTCTTTACGAGCAGTACTTC
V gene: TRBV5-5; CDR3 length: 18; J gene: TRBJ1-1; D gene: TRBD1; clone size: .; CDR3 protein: CASSRVFRDRVLNTEAFF; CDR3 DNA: TGTGCCAGCAGCCGAGTGTTCCGGGACAGGGTGCTGAACACTGAAGCTTTCTTT
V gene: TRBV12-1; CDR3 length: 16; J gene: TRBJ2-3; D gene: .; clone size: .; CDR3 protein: CASSPKRAPGGDTQYF; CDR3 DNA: TGTGCCAGCAGCCCTAAAAGAGCCCCGGGAGGCGATACGCAGTATTTT